This is a list of T cell receptor beta chains from one sample in a study of T-cell reconstitution after alpha-beta-depleted transplantation in children. TCRdb used MiXCR to reprocess the PCR reads, holding one entry per CDR3 protein. This table holds 350,000 to 450,000 distinct CDR3 sequences, roughly 20% found once. The source was PBMCs from the stem cell graft donor, collected from the stem cell graft. The receptors were sampled from a human donor who donated a stem cell graft to a child with acute myeloid leukemia. CDR3s include the opening cysteine and the closing phenylalanine or tryptophan. The D gene is left open where the match is weak. Rows give clone size only sometimes, using once, few, many, or a class for an expanded clone.

clone_size	v_call	j_call	d_call	cdr3_nt	cdr3_aa
many	TRBV20-1	TRBJ2-5	TRBD2	TGCAGTGCTAGCCCAGTAGCGGGAGGGCCCCAAGAGACCCAGTACTTC	CSASPVAGGPQETQYF
-	TRBV29-1	TRBJ2-7	TRBD2	TGCAGCGTTGTGGAAAAGCGGGAGGATTTGTACGAGCAGTACTTC	CSVVEKREDLYEQYF
few	TRBV5-1	TRBJ2-2	TRBD2	TGCGCCAGCAGCTCCCTGCGGGAGGGCCGATTGGCCGGGGAGCTGTTTTTT	CASSSLREGRLAGELFF
few	TRBV20-1	TRBJ2-7	TRBD1	TGCAGTGCTAGTAGGGGGCGGCGTTTCCACGAGCAGTACTTC	CSASRGRRFHEQYF
few	TRBV2	TRBJ2-7	TRBD2	TGTGCCAGCAGTTCCCAACTAGCGGGAGGGCCGGGTATCTCCTACGAGCAGTACTTC	CASSSQLAGGPGISYEQYF
few	TRBV7-2	TRBJ2-3	-	TGTGCCAGCAGCTTAACAGCGGACACAGATACGCAGTATTTT	CASSLTADTDTQYF
-	TRBV20-1	TRBJ2-2	TRBD2	TGCAGTGCTAGCGGGAGGCCCGGGGAGCTGTTTTTT	CSASGRPGELFF
-	TRBV15	TRBJ2-7	-	TGTGCCACCAGCAGAGTTATCGGGGACGAGCAGTACTTC	CATSRVIGDEQYF
-	TRBV5-1	TRBJ1-1	TRBD1	TGCGCCAGCAGCTTGGCGGGGACAGCGAACACTGAAGCTTTCTTT	CASSLAGTANTEAFF
few	TRBV12-3/TRBV12-4	TRBJ1-5	-	TGTGCCAGCACCACCGGGACAAGGTTTGAGCCCCAGCATTTT	CASTTGTRFEPQHF
-	TRBV28	TRBJ2-7	TRBD1	TGTGCCAGCTACGAGTCGCGGACAGGGATCTACGAGCAGTACTTC	CASYESRTGIYEQYF
-	TRBV27	TRBJ2-7	-	TGTGCCAGCAGTCCTATAGCGGAGTCCCTCTACGAGCAGTACTTC	CASSPIAESLYEQYF
-	TRBV20-1	TRBJ2-4	-	TGCAGTGCTAGGTCCCTTTTCGGTAAAAACATTCAGTACTTC	CSARSLFGKNIQYF
-	TRBV6-5	TRBJ2-1	-	TGTGCCAGCATTTCGGGGGCGCAGGTGTGGAAGTTCTTC	CASISGAQVWKFF
-	TRBV7-8	TRBJ2-1	-	TGTGCCAGCAGCTTATTTCGGGGACCCTACAATGAGCAGTTCTTC	CASSLFRGPYNEQFF
few	TRBV5-1	TRBJ2-3	-	TGCGCCAGCAGCCCGCCTTCTGGCGGCAAAGTGGGATATACGCAGTATTTT	CASSPPSGGKVGYTQYF